This TCR beta chain is from a study of human T cells and chemical hapten exposure. Findings and caveats of the study: Given that the donors had alopecia, their immune response may differ from that seen in healthy people.

In its sample, this clonotype was seen a few times. Its antigen is as yet unknown. One entry per CDR3 protein results from TCRdb running MiXCR on the RACE reads. Among 140,000 or so distinct CDR3 sequences, 12% were seen once, and the ten largest hold roughly 1.4%. This sample's time point: patch test 2, 6 weeks after DPC sensitization. Indicated treatment: therapeutic diphenylcyclopropenone sensitization with weekly scalp DPC. Blood draws came before every patch-test application. Germline CDR1 and CDR2: LNHDA and SQIVND (reference sequence). V was trimmed by 3 bases and J by 7 bases, leaving 9 bases between them. CDR3 length equals 13 residues.

The clonotype originates from a woman aged 45-65 years with alopecia areata. Some clones in this sample may be carry-over from other donors' samples. V gene TRBV19 combines with J gene TRBJ2-2; D unclear. The specimen was whole blood, collected in connection with sensitization to the hapten diphenylcyclopropenone (DPC). The CDR3 DNA sequence: TGTGCCAGTAGTATTACGGGCAACGGGGAGCTGTTTTTT. Protein product: CASSITGNGELFF.